This T cell receptor (beta chain) was identified in a study of chemoradiotherapy in HPV16-positive cancers (dated 2022 in TCRdb). Looking at the study overall: Functional T-cell assays on cells from a couple of HPV16-positive patients defined candidate HPV-specific T-cell clones and common TCR motifs. The study asked whether T-cell immunity to the HPV oncoproteins E6 and E7 changes during chemoradiotherapy and whether this immunity affects survival. The candidate HPV-specific TCRs and motifs were then tracked in TCR repertoires from around 93 patients with HPV-related cancers.

The method was the immunoSEQ multiplex PCR assay. TCRdb provides this immuneACCESS table in a form limited to in-frame rearrangements. Some clones are lacking; in checked studies, under half of them reflect an unresolved V gene, and why the rest are absent is not known. The sample data list fewer than 750 clones, and about 91% of these were observed just once. Jointly, the top ten make up over 4% of the sample. Repertoires were sampled repeatedly over the course of chemoradiotherapy, so clonal expansion could be followed in the tumor microenvironment. The study at large found these results: Improved recurrence-free survival in HPV16-positive patients was associated with expansion of HPV-responsive T cells during chemoradiotherapy. Expansion of candidate HPV-specific clones and E7-related TCR motifs was observed in the tumor microenvironment during treatment, whereas no such expansion was observed for non-HPV-specific T cells. The functional definition of HPV-specific T cells was derived from only two HPV16-positive patients, and the survival association was reported for HPV16-positive patients.

The CDR3 goes from the cysteine to the phenylalanine over 15 residues. Just the 45-base CDR3 DNA is kept, in frame starting at base 1. V is pared back by 0 bases and J by 2 bases, with 11 bases lying between the germline termini. Reading the germline V gene gives CDR1 SGDLS and CDR2 YYNGEE. With regard to this clone: Its antigen is not yet known. Base qualities are not provided; no much larger clone lies one nucleotide away.

In this chain, TRBV9 is recombined with TRBJ2-5; a weak D assignment points to TRBD1 (6 bases agree). The sequencing here drew on tumor tissue, taken from a patient who underwent chemoradiotherapy. The origin of this receptor is a human donor with HPV-associated anogenital cancer. The CDR3 protein is CASSVGPDRQETQYF. The DNA sequence is as follows: TGTGCCAGCAGCGTAGGCCCCGACAGGCAAGAGACCCAGTACTTC.